This T cell receptor (beta chain) was identified in a study of blood T cell repertoires in COVID-19. The assay was immunoSEQ multiplex PCR, and TCRdb's table has in-frame clones only and misses some. The sample records about 410,000 clones, roughly 89% being singletons. The specimen was PBMCs or T cells enriched from blood (not recorded which). This TCR was sampled from a woman aged 25 to 45 who had recovered from COVID-19.

Here the CDR3 DNA reads TGTGCCACCAGTGCTTCCCTTGGAGGGCGCAATGAGCAGTTCTTC. Its protein is CATSASLGGRNEQFF. The chain is built from TRBV24-1 and TRBJ2-1, with D possibly TRBD2 on 6 matching bases. Germline lookup yields CDR1 KGHDR and CDR2 SFDVKD. CDR3 length equals 15 residues. V was trimmed by 5 bases and J by 6 bases, leaving 16 bases between them.